The source of this T cell receptor beta chain is a study of T cell changes during pregnancy in multiple sclerosis. Produced via immunoSEQ multiplex PCR; TCRdb's table is partial and in-frame only. The data show tens of thousands of clones, with 85% to 90% seen just once and more than 8% held by the top ten. This CDR3 is 14 amino acids long. Germline CDR1 reads SNHLY; CDR2 reads FYNNEI. V lost 8 bases, J lost 1 base, and 14 bases lay in between. The rearrangement joins TRBV2 to TRBJ1-1; D perhaps matches TRBD1 (6 bases). The source was peripheral blood, collected after pregnancy. The receptor's source is a female donor in good health, enrolled as a control in a pregnancy study. Here the CDR3 reads CASGGDKPNTEAFF. The DNA for the CDR3 is TGTGCCAGCGGGGGGGACAAACCGAACACTGAAGCTTTCTTT.